This T cell receptor (beta chain) is from a study of radiation and T cells in renal cell carcinoma. Method: immunoSEQ multiplex PCR; TCRdb's copy keeps in-frame clones and lacks some. The sample has tens of thousands of clones, roughly four fifths seen once. Study-wide points: In blood, top tumor clones expanded by 2 weeks, shrinking by 4.

This CDR3 contains 15 residues. The V gene's germline CDR1 is SGDLS and CDR2 YYNGEE. V trimming: 3 bases; J trimming: 4 bases; junction bases outside the gene matches: 9. Time point noted: baseline pretreatment blood. Treatment described: 15 Gy SBRT to primary tumor, nephrectomy 4 weeks later. This renal cell carcinoma was of the clear cell type. This clone was picked up one time. Its antigen is still unknown. The specimen was blood, collected from a patient whose treatment included radiotherapy and nephrectomy. The V call is TRBV9, the J call TRBJ1-2, with 7 bases matching TRBD1. The TCR was taken from a man in his 60s with renal cell carcinoma. CDR3 residues: CASSGLKQGTYGYTF. As DNA, the CDR3 is TGTGCCAGCAGCGGACTTAAACAGGGGACCTATGGCTACACCTTC.